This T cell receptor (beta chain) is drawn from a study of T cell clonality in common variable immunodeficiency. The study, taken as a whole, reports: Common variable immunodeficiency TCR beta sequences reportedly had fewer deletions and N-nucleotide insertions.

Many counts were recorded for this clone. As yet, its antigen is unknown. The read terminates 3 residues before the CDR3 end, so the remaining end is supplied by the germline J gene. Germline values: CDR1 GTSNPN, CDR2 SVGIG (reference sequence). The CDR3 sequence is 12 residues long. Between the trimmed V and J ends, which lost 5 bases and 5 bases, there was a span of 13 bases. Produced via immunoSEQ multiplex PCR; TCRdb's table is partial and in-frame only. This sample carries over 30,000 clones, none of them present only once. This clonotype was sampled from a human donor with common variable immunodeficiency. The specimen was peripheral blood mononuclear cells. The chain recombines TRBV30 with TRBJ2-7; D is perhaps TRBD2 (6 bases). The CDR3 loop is CAWGGDWNEQYF. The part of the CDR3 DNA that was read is TGTGCCTGGGGCGGGGACTGGAACGAG.